The 25 T cell receptor beta chains below were found in one sample sequenced in a study of T cell responses to AZD1222 COVID-19 vaccine. The data were produced by immunoSEQ multiplex PCR, yet TCRdb's version contains in-frame clones alone and is incomplete. The table has roughly 150,000 clones, 90% seen once. The sample in question was peripheral blood, obtained 28 days after the second AZD1222 dose. The receptor source for this set is an adult who received the AZD1222 COVID-19 vaccine.

This clone was seen a few times. The chain recombines TRBV5-6 with TRBJ2-1, with D perhaps TRBD2 (6 bases). CDR1 and CDR2 from the germline V gene are SGHDT and YYEEEE. V was clipped by 6 bases and J by 6 bases, with 19 bases between them. The CDR3 is 15 residues long. CDR3 sequence reads: CASTRSGELLNEQFF. CDR3 DNA sequence: TGTGCCAGCACCCGGTCGGGGGAACTTCTCAATGAGCAGTTCTTC.

The chain recombines TRBV9 with TRBJ1-3; D gene ambiguous. The CDR3 consists of 16 residues. V gave up 3 bases and J gave up 0 bases, with 13 bases separating them. Germline V lookup: CDR1 SGDLS, CDR2 YYNGEE. The CDR3 reads CASSASRTDSGNTIYF. CDR3 bases: TGTGCCAGCAGCGCCTCCAGGACGGACTCTGGAAACACCATATATTTT.

The chain links TRBV2 to TRBJ1-1, with 11 bases lining up with TRBD1. Germline V lookup: CDR1 SNHLY, CDR2 FYNNEI. CDR3 length equals 14 residues. The J segment lost 7 bases and the V segment lost 7 bases, leaving 8 bases of the junction unmatched. As DNA, the CDR3 is TGTGCCAGCATCCTTGAGGGACAGGGGGGTGAAGCTTTCTTT. This gives the protein CASILEGQGGEAFF.

In this sample, this clone turned up a few times. The chain employs TRBV19 and TRBJ1-5; D is undetermined. The CDR3 is 14 residues long. The germline V gene encodes CDR1 LNHDA and CDR2 SQIVND (reference sequence). Trimming pared 5 bases from V and 0 bases from J, leaving 8 bases between. CDR3 loop: CASSLANSNQPQHF. CDR3 nucleotides: TGTGCCAGTAGTCTGGCCAATAGCAATCAGCCCCAGCATTTT.

This clone showed up just once. The chain recombines TRBV5-6 with TRBJ2-1, with 10 bases aligning to TRBD2. The germline V gene encodes CDR1 SGHDT and CDR2 YYEEEE. J gave up 7 bases and V 2 bases, and 12 bases lay outside the gene matches. This CDR3 is 17 amino acids long. This chain's CDR3 is CASSFPRSWTSGNEQFF. CDR3 coding DNA: TGTGCCAGCAGCTTTCCCCGCTCATGGACTAGCGGTAATGAGCAGTTCTTC.

Comment on this clone: Additional DNA sequences in this sample encode the identical CDR3. The V and J genes are TRBV5-1 and TRBJ1-3; no firm D call. The length of the CDR3 is 15 residues. Trimming removed 2 bases from V and 0 bases from J, with 9 bases in between. The germline gives CDR1 SGHRS, CDR2 YFSETQ. CDR3 region: CASSLKGPSGNTIYF. The CDR3 DNA reads TGCGCCAGCAGCTTAAAAGGCCCCTCTGGAAACACCATATATTTT.

The gene calls are TRBV18 and TRBJ1-2; the D gene is possibly TRBD1 (6 bases). The CDR3 runs 15 residues. V was trimmed by 0 bases and J by 2 bases, leaving 10 bases between them. Germline CDR1 is KGHSH and CDR2 is LQKENI. CDR3 protein: CASSPPRGSNYGYTF. DNA for the CDR3: TGTGCCAGCTCACCACCCAGGGGTTCGAACTATGGCTACACCTTC.

DNA of the CDR3: TGTGCCAGCAGCCTACACCCCGGGCCTGGCTCTGGAAACACCATATATTTT. Amino acid sequence: CASSLHPGPGSGNTIYF. The chain has TRBV7-2 and TRBJ1-3; D call uncertain. There are 17 residues in the CDR3. Looked up from germline, CDR1 is SGHTA and CDR2 is FQGNSA. V was clipped by 5 bases and J by 0 bases, with 17 bases between them.

J is TRBJ2-2 and V is TRBV3-1 (or the pseudogene TRBV3-2); 8 bases fit TRBD2. V gave up 1 base and J gave up 5 bases; unmatched junction bases: 3. There are 15 residues in the CDR3. Germline CDR1 and CDR2: LGHDT and YNNKEL (reference sequence). The DNA for the CDR3 is TGTGCCAGCAGCCAAGTAGCGGGAAGGACCGGGGAGCTGTTTTTT. It codes for CASSQVAGRTGELFF.

The chain carries TRBV5-8 and TRBJ2-3, with TRBD1 matching 7 bases. V lost 2 bases, J lost 2 bases, and 5 bases stayed unmatched. There are 15 residues in the CDR3. CDR1 and CDR2 (germline): SGHTS, YDEGEE. DNA of the CDR3: TGTGCCAGCAGCTTCGGACAGGCGAACACAGATACGCAGTATTTT. Translated, it gives CASSFGQANTDTQYF. The variable domain in full, with the rest retrieved from reference TRBV5-8 and TRBJ2-3, is EAGVTQSPTHLIKTRGQQATLRCSPISGHTSVYWYQQALGLGLQFLLWYDEGEERNRGNFPPRFSGRQFPNYSSELNVNALELEDSALYLCASSFGQANTDTQYFGPGTRLTVL.

The chain combines TRBV5-4 with TRBJ1-1; D is perhaps TRBD1 (5 bases). CDR1 and CDR2 from the germline V gene are SGHNT and YYREEE (reference sequence). V was cut by 4 bases and J by 1 base, with 8 bases left in between. The CDR3 sequence is 13 residues long. This CDR3 reads CASSKTENTEAFF. The CDR3 DNA follows: TGTGCCAGCAGCAAGACAGAGAACACTGAAGCTTTCTTT.

This sequence joins TRBV27 and TRBJ2-6, with D tentatively TRBD2 (6 bases). Looked up from germline, CDR1 is MNHEY and CDR2 is SMNVEV (reference sequence). V was cut by 8 bases and J by 3 bases, with 11 bases left in between. There are 14 residues in the CDR3. In nucleotides, the CDR3 is TGTGCCAGCGGCGGGGCTGGTGGGGCCAACGTCCTGACTTTC. This sequence encodes CASGGAGGANVLTF.

V gene TRBV5-4 combines with J gene TRBJ1-1; possibly TRBD1 for D (5 bases). The germline gives CDR1 SGHNT, CDR2 YYREEE (reference sequence). The CDR3 consists of 16 residues. The V and J ends lost 2 bases and 0 bases respectively, with 14 bases between them. The CDR3 region is CASSFIFPGVNTEAFF. The CDR3 nucleotides are TGTGCCAGCAGCTTCATCTTCCCGGGGGTGAACACTGAAGCTTTCTTT.

The rearrangement joins TRBV28 to TRBJ1-2, with 8 bases lining up with TRBD1. Germline V CDR1 and CDR2: MDHEN, SYDVKM. This CDR3 is built from 15 residues. Trimming at V came to 6 bases and at J to 5 bases, leaving 11 bases not matched to a gene. This CDR3 is CASREQGDLRYGYTF. The CDR3 DNA reads as TGTGCCAGCAGGGAACAGGGGGATTTACGTTATGGCTACACCTTC.

The chain recombines TRBV28 with TRBJ2-3, with 11 bases aligning to TRBD1. The germline V gene encodes CDR1 MDHEN and CDR2 SYDVKM. The CDR3 runs 13 residues. With 8 bases clipped from V and 4 bases from J, the junction kept 2 bases outside the gene matches. The CDR3 sequence is CASGTGGPDTQYF. CDR3 in DNA: TGTGCCAGCGGGACAGGGGGACCAGATACGCAGTATTTT.

The gene calls are TRBV7-2 and TRBJ2-7; 10 bases are a match to TRBD2. From germline, CDR1 is SGHTA and CDR2 FQGNSA. CDR3 length: 14 amino acids. With 3 bases clipped from V and 7 bases from J, the junction kept 6 bases outside the gene matches. The CDR3 protein is CASSFRLAGDEQYF. The CDR3 DNA follows: TGTGCCAGCAGCTTTCGGCTAGCGGGGGATGAGCAGTACTTC.

The chain is built from TRBV19 and TRBJ1-4, with 9 bases fitting TRBD1. The CDR3 spans 14 residues. The V and J ends lost 7 bases and 5 bases, in that order; junction bases with no gene match: 5. Germline CDR1 and CDR2: LNHDA and SQIVND (reference sequence). The CDR3 DNA sequence: TGTGCCAGTAACGCCGGGACAGGGAATGAAAAACTGTTTTTT. It is translated as CASNAGTGNEKLFF.

The rearrangement links TRBV19 to TRBJ1-1; perhaps TRBD1 as D (6 bases). Trimming removed 6 bases from V and 1 base from J, with 15 bases in between. CDR1 LNHDA and CDR2 SQIVND come from the germline V gene (reference sequence). This CDR3 comprises 15 residues. The CDR3, as DNA: TGTGCCAGTAGCGTAGACAGGTTTACGAACACTGAAGCTTTCTTT. Protein sequence: CASSVDRFTNTEAFF.

The rearrangement joins TRBV11-2 to TRBJ2-1, with 7 nucleotides matching TRBD1. Per the germline V gene, CDR1 is SGHAT and CDR2 is FQNNGV. The CDR3 contains 18 residues. The junction had 13 bases not matched to a gene; V was cut back by 4 bases and J by 1 base. The CDR3 spells CASSSIRGSSSSYNEQFF. CDR3 nucleotides: TGTGCCAGCAGCTCTATCAGGGGGAGCTCCTCTTCCTACAATGAGCAGTTCTTC.

The gene calls are TRBV6-5 and TRBJ1-1; D unclear. V lost 8 bases to trimming and J lost 4 bases, with 20 bases between them. In germline, CDR1 is MNHEY, CDR2 SVGAGI. This CDR3 has 15 amino acids. Here the CDR3 DNA reads TGTGCCAGCTTCGTCCGGTTTATACGGGCCACTGAAGCTTTCTTT. Its translation: CASFVRFIRATEAFF.

This chain joins TRBV3-1 (or the pseudogene TRBV3-2) and TRBJ1-6; 9 bases map to TRBD1. J lost 8 bases, V lost 5 bases, and 7 bases had no gene match. This CDR3 contains 15 residues. Germline V CDR1 and CDR2: LGHDT, YNNKEL (reference sequence). CDR3 coding DNA: TGTGCCAGCAGCTATCAGACAGGGGGTTATTCACCCCTCCACTTT. This gives the protein CASSYQTGGYSPLHF.

V is TRBV18 and J is TRBJ2-7, with unresolved D. The CDR3 spans 15 residues. V was pared by 3 bases and J by 3 bases, with 15 bases between. Germline V gene lookup returns CDR1 KGHSH and CDR2 LQKENI. CDR3 sequence (DNA): TGTGCCAGCTCACCCCAAGGGTCACCCTACTACGAGCAGTACTTC. Its translation is CASSPQGSPYYEQYF.

The rearrangement links TRBV19 to TRBJ1-2; TRBD1 agrees at 8 bases. The CDR3 is made up of 16 amino acids. Per the germline V gene, CDR1 is LNHDA and CDR2 is SQIVND (reference sequence). J gave up 4 bases and V 5 bases, and 12 bases lay outside the gene matches. CDR3 sequence reads: CASSLETGAAGYGYTF. CDR3 DNA sequence: TGTGCCAGTAGTCTCGAGACAGGGGCGGCAGGCTATGGCTACACCTTC.

The chain uses TRBV28 and TRBJ1-2; 10 bases line up with TRBD1. Germline V gene lookup returns CDR1 MDHEN and CDR2 SYDVKM. V shed 6 bases, J shed 8 bases, and the junction held 3 bases outside the gene matches. This CDR3 is 12 amino acids long. CDR3 sequence reads: CASRRQGAGYTF. CDR3 nucleotides: TGTGCCAGCAGGCGACAGGGGGCCGGCTACACCTTC.

The chain joins TRBV21-1 to TRBJ1-6. TRBV21-1 constitutes a pseudogene. This CDR3 is built from 16 residues. CDR3 DNA sequence: TGTGCCAGCAGCAAAGTAGGGATCGGTGGTAATTCACCCCTCCACTTT. Translating gives CASSKVGIGGNSPLHF.